The 16 T cell receptor beta chains below come from one sample, sequenced in a study of control samples from healthy donors and cancer patients. Clones were read by immunoSEQ multiplex PCR, and TCRdb kept only the in-frame ones, dropping some. Of approximately 150,000 clones in the sample, approximately 94% were seen once. Sequencing input: blood. Receptor source: a man between 40 and 49 years old in good health.

The chain carries TRBV4-1 and TRBJ2-2, with D hard to call. The CDR3 has 14 amino acids. V lost 0 bases, J lost 4 bases, and 6 bases lay in between. Germline CDR1 and CDR2: MGHRA and YSYEKL. CDR3 loop: CASSQEGITGELFF. The CDR3 coding sequence is TGCGCCAGCAGCCAAGAGGGGATCACCGGGGAGCTGTTTTTT.

The chain carries TRBV28 and TRBJ1-1; D not resolved. The CDR3 covers 13 residues. Germline CDR1 reads MDHEN; CDR2 reads SYDVKM. Trimming stripped 6 bases from V and 0 bases from J, with 8 bases between. Here the CDR3 reads CASSPPLNTEAFF. In nucleotides, the CDR3 is TGTGCCAGCAGCCCCCCATTGAACACTGAAGCTTTCTTT.

V usage is TRBV4-1 and J usage is TRBJ2-5; 9 bases map to TRBD1. The CDR3 has 15 residues. Germline V gene sequence: CDR1 MGHRA, CDR2 YSYEKL. Trimming at V came to 1 base and at J to 4 bases, leaving 4 bases not matched to a gene. CDR3 nucleotides: TGCGCCAGCAGCCAAGGGGACAGGGTATTAGAGACCCAGTACTTC. It encodes CASSQGDRVLETQYF.

The rearrangement links TRBV7-2 to TRBJ1-1; a weak D match, TRBD1 (5 bases). Trimming shortened V by 2 bases and J by 11 bases, and 18 bases separated the two germline ends. Germline lookup yields CDR1 SGHTA and CDR2 FQGNSA. This CDR3 spans 14 amino acids. The CDR3 coding sequence is TGTGCCAGCAGCTTAAAGTGGGGGTGGATTGACGCTTTCTTT. It is translated as CASSLKWGWIDAFF.

The rearrangement joins TRBV10-2 to TRBJ2-2, with D maybe TRBD1 (6 bases). The CDR3 runs to 14 residues. The V gene lost 4 bases and the J gene lost 5 bases, with 11 bases spanning the gap. From germline, CDR1 is WSHSY and CDR2 SAAADI. This chain's CDR3 is CASSVTDRTGELFF. In nucleotides, the CDR3 is TGCGCCAGCAGTGTAACAGACAGGACCGGGGAGCTGTTTTTT.

This chain links TRBV12-3 or TRBV12-4 with TRBJ2-3; D not certain. Trimming stripped 7 bases from V and 7 bases from J, with 9 bases between. There are 11 residues in the CDR3. CDR3 sequence reads: CASTPENTQYF. The DNA for the CDR3 is TGTGCCAGCACCCCGGAAAATACGCAGTATTTT.

The CDR3 sequence is CASSLGQGAYEQYF. CDR3 sequence (DNA): TGTGCCAGCAGCTTGGGGCAGGGGGCCTACGAGCAGTACTTC. The rearrangement uses TRBV5-6 and TRBJ2-7; TRBD1 agrees at 7 bases. The V gene end was trimmed by 0 bases and the J gene end by 2 bases; junction bases not matched to a gene: 2. This CDR3 has 14 residues. Germline values: CDR1 SGHDT, CDR2 YYEEEE.

V usage is TRBV7-9 and J usage is TRBJ2-1; D call uncertain. The V gene's germline CDR1 is SEHNR and CDR2 FQNEAQ (reference sequence). CDR3 length equals 12 residues. V gave up 5 bases and J gave up 8 bases, with 10 bases separating them. The CDR3 here is CASSPSRDEQFF. CDR3 DNA: TGTGCCAGCAGCCCGAGTAGGGATGAGCAGTTCTTC.

The chain is built from TRBV24-1 and TRBJ2-3; D may correspond to TRBD1 or TRBD2 (5 bases each). Germline V gene data show CDR1 as KGHDR and CDR2 as SFDVKD. V lost 5 bases, J lost 4 bases, and 12 bases lay in between. The CDR3 totals 14 residues. The CDR3 sequence is CATSVGRDADTQYF. CDR3 sequence (DNA): TGTGCCACCAGTGTGGGCAGGGACGCAGATACGCAGTATTTT.

The chain has TRBV7-2 and TRBJ1-3, with D perhaps matching TRBD1 (5 bases). Trimming left V 2 bases short and J 0 bases short, with 11 bases between. Looked up from germline, CDR1 is SGHTA and CDR2 is FQGNSA. CDR3 length: 16 residues. The DNA for the CDR3 is TGTGCCAGCAGCTTACGGGGACTAAGCTCTGGAAACACCATATATTTT. It yields the protein CASSLRGLSSGNTIYF.

The gene calls are TRBV24-1 and TRBJ2-1, with 8 positions matching TRBD1. Losses at the gene ends were 4 bases for V and 8 bases for J; bases not matched to a gene: 6. The CDR3 has 14 amino acids. CDR1 is KGHDR and CDR2 is SFDVKD in the germline V gene. CDR3 in amino acids: CATSDPDRGHEQFF. CDR3 coding DNA: TGTGCCACCAGTGACCCCGACAGGGGCCATGAGCAGTTCTTC.

The chain links TRBV7-9 to TRBJ2-7, with 7 bases lining up with TRBD1. The CDR3 sequence is 15 residues long. CDR1 is SEHNR, CDR2 FQNEAQ, per germline (reference sequence). V shed 5 bases and J 4 bases; nucleotides not matched to a gene: 11. This CDR3 is CASSPPGGGDYEQYF. Written as DNA, the CDR3 is TGTGCCAGCAGCCCCCCAGGGGGTGGGGATTACGAGCAGTACTTC. The variable domain in full, completed from reference TRBV7-9 and TRBJ2-7, reads DTGVSQNPRHKITKRGQNVTFRCDPISEHNRLYWYRQTLGQGPEFLTYFQNEAQLEKSRLLSDRFSAERPKGSFSTLEIQRTEQGDSAMYLCASSPPGGGDYEQYFGPGTRLTVT.

The chain links TRBV11-2 to TRBJ1-3; no definite D call. The length of the CDR3 is 15 residues. Germline lookup yields CDR1 SGHAT and CDR2 FQNNGV. Trimming pared 3 bases from V and 4 bases from J, leaving 13 bases between. The CDR3 DNA reads TGTGCCAGCAGCTTGGCTCGAGCTGGAGGAAACACCATATATTTT. Amino acid sequence: CASSLARAGGNTIYF.

With regard to this clone: The same CDR3 arises from other DNA sequences in this sample as well. This chain uses TRBV11-2 with TRBJ2-7; 10 bases fit TRBD1. V was pared by 3 bases and J by 2 bases, with 1 base of the junction left unmatched. This CDR3 has 14 residues. CDR1 is SGHAT and CDR2 is FQNNGV in the germline V gene. The chain's CDR3 is CASSLGQGTYEQYF. In DNA, the CDR3 is TGTGCCAGCAGCTTGGGACAGGGGACCTACGAGCAGTACTTC.

The chain couples TRBV6-5 to TRBJ1-1; D perhaps matches TRBD1 (6 bases). V was trimmed by 5 bases and J by 3 bases, leaving 16 bases between them. CDR1 is MNHEY, CDR2 SVGAGI, per germline. This CDR3 is built from 15 residues. This chain's CDR3 is CASSPHRAGYTEAFF. DNA for the CDR3: TGTGCCAGCAGTCCTCACAGGGCTGGGTACACTGAAGCTTTCTTT.

This chain joins TRBV29-1 and TRBJ2-1; the D is unclear. The CDR3 consists of 16 residues. Germline V gene lookup returns CDR1 SQVTM and CDR2 ANQGSEA. Trimming took 2 bases from V and 3 from J, leaving 17 bases between them. The CDR3 loop reads CSVELTSMRHYNEQFF. Written as DNA, the CDR3 is TGCAGCGTTGAACTCACATCGATGCGCCACTACAATGAGCAGTTCTTC.